The 25 T cell receptor beta chains in this list originate from one sample, sequenced in a study of cytotoxic CD8 clonotypes in ibrutinib-treated CLL. The data were produced by immunoSEQ multiplex PCR, yet TCRdb's version contains in-frame clones alone and is incomplete. The sample consists of about 150,000 clones, approximately 80% of them appearing once. Material: PBMCs, obtained after 24 months of ibrutinib treatment. The source is a human donor with chronic lymphocytic leukemia.

This clone was seen a handful of times. The J gene is TRBJ1-6, the V gene TRBV6-5, with 11 nucleotides matching TRBD1. The J segment lost 14 bases and the V segment lost 5 bases, leaving 11 bases of the junction unmatched. Germline CDR1 reads MNHEY; CDR2 reads SVGAGI. There are 15 residues in the CDR3. The CDR3 DNA reads TGTGCCAGCAGTCCCGGACAGGGGGCCCTGGAGGCCCTCCACTTT. Translation: CASSPGQGALEALHF.

This chain connects TRBV12-5 to TRBJ2-3, with 9 nucleotides matching TRBD1. The V gene end was trimmed by 1 base and the J gene end by 1 base; junction bases not matched to a gene: 3. CDR3 length: 16 amino acids. Germline loops: CDR1 LGHNT, CDR2 FRNRAP. The DNA for the CDR3 is TGTGCTAGTGGTTTGGGGACAGGGGCGGGCACAGATACGCAGTATTTT. This translates into CASGLGTGAGTDTQYF.

J is TRBJ2-3 and V is TRBV5-4; D possibly corresponds to TRBD1 (6 bases). CDR1 is SGHNT and CDR2 is YYREEE in the germline V gene (reference sequence). The CDR3 length is 15 residues. Trimming took off 4 bases at V and 5 bases at J, with 17 bases between the two ends. The CDR3 nucleotides are TGTGCCAGCAGCAGACAGTCAGGGGTAGTAGATACGCAGTATTTT. This gives the protein CASSRQSGVVDTQYF.

CDR3: CASSASGTGTEAFF. CDR3 bases: TGTGCCAGCAGTGCCTCCGGGACGGGTACTGAAGCTTTCTTT. V usage is TRBV27 and J usage is TRBJ1-1; TRBD1 might be the D (5 bases). This CDR3 has 14 residues. Germline V lookup: CDR1 MNHEY, CDR2 SMNVEV (reference sequence). V was trimmed by 5 bases and J by 5 bases, leaving 15 bases between them.

The CDR3 DNA reads as TGTGCCAGCAGCCAGACCGGGGAGCTGTTTTTT. Translated: CASSQTGELFF. The V call is TRBV11-2, the J call TRBJ2-2; D remains ambiguous. This CDR3 is built from 11 residues. Deletions cut 5 bases from V and 5 bases from J, with 3 bases between. CDR1 and CDR2 from the germline V gene are SGHAT and FQNNGV.

The J gene is TRBJ1-1, the V gene TRBV18; D call uncertain. V was clipped by 3 bases and J by 0 bases, with 11 bases between them. The CDR3 is 15 amino acids. Germline V gene sequence: CDR1 KGHSH, CDR2 LQKENI. The CDR3 DNA sequence: TGTGCCAGCTCACCTACCGGGCTAATGAACACTGAAGCTTTCTTT. Protein product: CASSPTGLMNTEAFF.

The V gene is TRBV7-8, the J gene TRBJ2-3, with D maybe TRBD2 (5 bases). CDR1 is SGHVS and CDR2 is FQNEAQ in the germline V gene. V was pared by 1 base and J by 1 base, with 9 bases between. The length of the CDR3 is 15 residues. CDR3 sequence: CASSLVVSGTDTQYF. CDR3 in DNA: TGTGCCAGCAGCTTAGTGGTTAGCGGCACAGATACGCAGTATTTT.

This chain links TRBV5-1 with TRBJ1-2, with a tentative D call TRBD1 (6 bases). V shed 4 bases and J shed 4 bases, with 11 bases lying between them. Per the germline V gene, CDR1 is SGHRS and CDR2 is YFSETQ. This CDR3 has 13 amino acids. The CDR3 loop is CASSPGQSYGYTF. In DNA form, the CDR3 reads TGCGCCAGCAGCCCTGGACAGAGCTATGGCTACACCTTC.

V is TRBV18 and J is TRBJ2-3; TRBD1 matches at 9 bases. Trimming cost V 3 bases and J 4 bases; bases outside gene matches: 5. The CDR3 has 15 amino acids. CDR1 and CDR2 from the germline V gene are KGHSH and LQKENI. The CDR3 protein is CASSPPTGGSDTQYF. In DNA form, the CDR3 reads TGTGCCAGCTCACCCCCCACAGGGGGCTCAGATACGCAGTATTTT.

The chain employs TRBV28 and TRBJ2-7; 7 bases align to TRBD1. Germline CDR1 reads MDHEN; CDR2 reads SYDVKM. The CDR3 is 14 amino acids. The trim removed 3 bases at V and 3 bases at J, leaving 5 bases unmatched. The CDR3: CASSFTGVDYEQYF. The DNA of the CDR3 is TGTGCCAGCAGTTTCACAGGGGTAGACTACGAGCAGTACTTC.

On this clone itself: Other nucleotide sequences in the sample specify the same CDR3. The CDR3 coding sequence is TGCGCCAGCAGCCAAGAGGGTGGGCAGCCCCAGCATTTT. This sequence encodes CASSQEGGQPQHF. The chain has TRBV4-3 and TRBJ1-5, with no clear D. The CDR3 is 13 residues long. V shed 0 bases and J shed 7 bases, with 7 bases lying between them. CDR1 is LGHNA, CDR2 YSLEER, per germline.

This CDR3 is CASSLTLLNYGYTF. The CDR3 DNA follows: TGTGCCAGCAGCTTAACCCTTCTTAACTATGGCTACACCTTC. The J gene is TRBJ1-2, the V gene TRBV7-2, with D uncertain. V was trimmed by 2 bases and J by 1 base, leaving 8 bases between them. Germline lookup yields CDR1 SGHTA and CDR2 FQGNSA. The CDR3 is 14 residues long.

This chain uses TRBV27 with TRBJ1-1; D is undetermined. This CDR3 spans 13 amino acids. Germline V gives CDR1 MNHEY, CDR2 SMNVEV (reference sequence). Trimming stripped 3 bases from V and 3 bases from J, with 8 bases between. CDR3 bases: TGTGCCAGCAGTTTGGTTGTGGACACTGAAGCTTTCTTT. Translating it yields CASSLVVDTEAFF.

The chain combines TRBV7-9 with TRBJ2-3, with TRBD2 matching over 7 bases. CDR3 length: 15 residues. Trimming took 0 bases from V and 6 from J; bases not matched to a gene: 6. CDR1 and CDR2 (germline): SEHNR, FQNEAQ (reference sequence). Here the CDR3 DNA reads TGTGCCAGCAGCTTAGCTGTGGTGGGAGGGGATACGCAGTATTTT. Translating it yields CASSLAVVGGDTQYF.

V usage is TRBV4-3 and J usage is TRBJ2-1; weak D call: TRBD2 (6 bases). This CDR3 region has 16 residues. V was shortened by 0 bases and J by 4 bases, with 13 bases between the two germline ends. Looked up from germline, CDR1 is LGHNA and CDR2 is YSLEER. CDR3 region: CASSQDYVAAYNEQFF. DNA of the CDR3: TGCGCCAGCAGCCAAGATTATGTAGCGGCTTACAATGAGCAGTTCTTC.

The chain combines TRBV6-5 with TRBJ1-1, with D perhaps matching TRBD1 (5 bases). The CDR3 loop spans 14 amino acids. The ends were cut back, 0 bases at V and 5 bases at J, with 10 bases in the middle. Germline V gene lookup returns CDR1 MNHEY and CDR2 SVGAGI. The CDR3 DNA reads as TGTGCCAGCAGTTACTCGCGGGGGGTAACTGAAGCTTTCTTT. It translates to CASSYSRGVTEAFF.

The V and J genes are TRBV28 and TRBJ2-4; no clear D gene. V shed 4 bases and J shed 0 bases, with 10 bases lying between them. The germline gives CDR1 MDHEN, CDR2 SYDVKM. This CDR3 has 15 residues. The CDR3: CASSSPALAKNIQYF. The CDR3 bases are TGTGCCAGCAGTTCCCCGGCCCTAGCCAAAAACATTCAGTACTTC.

The rearrangement uses TRBV2 and TRBJ2-2; D not resolved. CDR3 length: 16 residues. V was shortened by 6 bases and J by 7 bases, with 21 bases between the two germline ends. CDR1 SNHLY and CDR2 FYNNEI come from the germline V gene. The CDR3 protein is CASSPRPPGGGGELFF. CDR3 DNA sequence: TGTGCCAGCAGCCCCCGTCCCCCAGGTGGCGGCGGGGAGCTGTTTTTT.

The chain has TRBV25-1 and TRBJ1-2; TRBD1 agrees at 7 bases. V trimming: 4 bases; J trimming: 4 bases; junction bases outside the gene matches: 12. Germline CDR1 reads MGHDK; CDR2 reads SYGVNS. This CDR3 comprises 16 residues. For the CDR3, the DNA is TGTGCCAGCAGTGCGCACAGGGGTAGTGTCGGCTATGGCTACACCTTC. Protein product: CASSAHRGSVGYGYTF.

This clone was seen only once. The V gene is TRBV10-3, the J gene TRBJ2-3, with D tentatively TRBD1 or TRBD2 (5 bases each). The V gene lost 6 bases and the J gene lost 3 bases, with 13 bases spanning the gap. CDR3 size: 14 residues. Germline assignment: CDR1 ENHRY and CDR2 SYGVKD. The CDR3: CAIRPGRTTDTQYF. Written as DNA, the CDR3 is TGTGCCATCAGGCCGGGACGGACTACAGATACGCAGTATTTT.

The chain is built from TRBV7-9 and TRBJ1-2; 11 bases match TRBD1. Germline V gives CDR1 SEHNR, CDR2 FQNEAQ (reference sequence). V lost 6 bases to trimming and J lost 8 bases; unmatched junction nucleotides: 2. The length of the CDR3 is 12 residues. CDR3 amino acids: CASRRTGGGYTF. The CDR3 region has the DNA TGTGCCAGCAGACGGACAGGGGGCGGCTACACCTTC. The variable domain in full, completed from reference TRBV7-9 and TRBJ1-2, reads DTGVSQNPRHKITKRGQNVTFRCDPISEHNRLYWYRQTLGQGPEFLTYFQNEAQLEKSRLLSDRFSAERPKGSFSTLEIQRTEQGDSAMYLCASRRTGGGYTFGSGTRLTVV.

This clone showed up just once. The chain carries TRBV20-1 and TRBJ2-5; D gene unclear. Trimming removed 3 bases at V and 5 bases at J, with 7 bases between. The CDR3 is made up of 11 amino acids. Germline V gene sequence: CDR1 DFQATT, CDR2 SNEGSKA (reference sequence). The CDR3 DNA sequence: TGCAGTGCTAGTCCCTCGGAGACCCAGTACTTC. This translates into CSASPSETQYF.

The chain is built from TRBV6-6 and TRBJ1-4; maybe TRBD1 (5 bases). V was trimmed by 8 bases and J by 5 bases, leaving 9 bases between them. CDR1 and CDR2 (germline): MNHNY, SVGAGI (reference sequence). The CDR3 extends over 12 amino acids. The CDR3 sequence is CASGGSNEKLFF. In DNA, the CDR3 is TGTGCCAGCGGGGGGTCAAATGAAAAACTGTTTTTT.

The rearrangement uses TRBV6-6 and TRBJ1-2; a weak D match, TRBD1 (6 bases). The CDR3 is made up of 15 amino acids. Per the germline V gene, CDR1 is MNHNY and CDR2 is SVGAGI (reference sequence). V was clipped by 0 bases and J by 5 bases, with 13 bases between them. The CDR3 DNA follows: TGTGCCAGCAGTTACTCGATGGGGGGGGCATATGGCTACACCTTC. It translates to CASSYSMGGAYGYTF.

The V and J genes are TRBV20-1 and TRBJ2-3, with D uncertain. CDR1 is DFQATT, CDR2 SNEGSKA, per germline (reference sequence). The ends were cut back, 6 bases at V and 4 bases at J, with 8 bases in the middle. This CDR3 contains 11 residues. This chain's CDR3 is CSAEKADTQYF. Written as DNA, the CDR3 is TGCAGTGCAGAAAAGGCAGATACGCAGTATTTT.